These 28 T cell receptor beta chains came from one sample sequenced in a study of cytomegalovirus exposure and HLA in healthy donors (dated by TCRdb to 2017 to 2019). Libraries were prepared through the immunoSEQ multiplex PCR assay. For the multiplex PCR, a mixture combining 60 forward primers for TCR Vbeta segments and 13 reverse primers for TCR Jbeta segments was used. The clones in this table, taken by TCRdb from immuneACCESS, are in-frame only. Not every clone is retained; where verified, under half of the shortfall comes from an unresolved V gene, and the cause of the rest is unknown. The sample table shows 150,000 to 200,000 clones, and under 85% are seen once. The ten largest clones add up to 1.5% to 2% of the sample. The material sequenced was PBMCs. The receptors derive from a woman in her twenties or thirties in good health and CMV-seronegative.

V and J are TRBV29-1 and TRBJ1-2; D remains unclear. The germline V and J ends were trimmed by 1 base and 4 bases, with 10 bases remaining between them. Germline V CDR1 and CDR2: SQVTM, ANQGSEA. The CDR3 covers 13 residues. The CDR3 bases are TGCAGCGTTGAAGCCCTCGTTCGCTATGGCTACACCTTC. This sequence encodes CSVEALVRYGYTF.

The chain uses TRBV11-1 and TRBJ1-2; D may be TRBD1 (6 bases). CDR1 SGHAT and CDR2 FQDESV come from the germline V gene (reference sequence). The CDR3 loop spans 14 amino acids. The germline V and J ends were trimmed by 5 bases and 5 bases, with 15 bases remaining between them. CDR3 sequence reads: CASSPEGVGYGYTF. The CDR3 DNA reads as TGTGCCAGCAGCCCCGAGGGGGTAGGATATGGCTACACCTTC.

V gene TRBV6-1 combines with J gene TRBJ1-1, with D unclear. In germline, CDR1 is MNHNS, CDR2 SASEGT. The CDR3 spans 13 residues. With 5 bases removed from V and 2 bases from J, the gap between germline ends came to 9 bases. CDR3 nucleotides: TGTGCCAGCAGTTCCCTACTTAACACTGAAGCTTTCTTT. This gives the protein CASSSLLNTEAFF.

V gene TRBV5-4 combines with J gene TRBJ1-1, with D perhaps TRBD1 (6 bases). The CDR3 consists of 14 residues. Germline CDR1 is SGHNT and CDR2 is YYREEE (reference sequence). The V gene lost 2 bases and the J gene lost 6 bases, with 14 bases spanning the gap. CDR3 in DNA: TGTGCCAGCAGCTTTCCAGGGGCCAAACCTGAAGCTTTCTTT. It is translated as CASSFPGAKPEAFF.

The chain recombines TRBV5-1 with TRBJ2-2; 7 bases agree with TRBD1. Losses at the gene ends were 4 bases for V and 7 bases for J; bases not matched to a gene: 16. Per germline, CDR1 SGHRS and CDR2 YFSETQ. The CDR3 is 17 amino acids. CDR3 in DNA: TGCGCCAGCAGCCCGGACTTGGACAGGATCCAGATCGGGGAGCTGTTTTTT. Protein product: CASSPDLDRIQIGELFF.

The chain recombines TRBV29-1 with TRBJ2-7; TRBD1 agrees at 8 bases. The CDR3 sequence is 15 residues long. V lost 4 bases and J lost 4; bases outside the gene matches: 12. Germline CDR1 reads SQVTM; CDR2 reads ANQGSEA. The CDR3 region has the DNA TGCAGCGTTGCAGGGGGCGAGAGCTCGTATTACGAGCAGTACTTC. Amino acids: CSVAGGESSYYEQYF.

The chain combines TRBV27 with TRBJ1-1; 9 bases are a match to TRBD1. This CDR3 region has 16 residues. Germline trimming cut 0 bases from V and 8 bases from J; bases unmatched to any gene: 10. The V gene's germline CDR1 is MNHEY and CDR2 SMNVEV (reference sequence). The CDR3 here is CASSLSSGQGITEAFF. DNA for the CDR3: TGTGCCAGCAGTTTATCTTCGGGACAGGGCATAACAGAAGCTTTCTTT.

The chain employs TRBV6-6 and TRBJ1-1; possibly TRBD1 for D (5 bases). Trimming pared 4 bases from V and 1 base from J, leaving 7 bases between. This CDR3 spans 13 amino acids. Per germline, CDR1 MNHNY and CDR2 SVGAGI (reference sequence). The CDR3 coding sequence is TGTGCCAGCAGTTTTGGGGCGAACACTGAAGCTTTCTTT. Translated: CASSFGANTEAFF.

The CDR3 DNA is TGTGCCTGGAGTGGGCAAGTTGGACTAGCGGGAAGAGAGAGCTCCTACAATGAGCAGTTCTTC. Translated, it gives CAWSGQVGLAGRESSYNEQFF. The chain carries TRBV30 and TRBJ2-1, with 12 bases that match TRBD2. V shed 1 base, J shed 0 bases, and the junction held 16 bases outside the gene matches. This CDR3 comprises 21 residues. The V gene's germline CDR1 is GTSNPN and CDR2 SVGIG (reference sequence).

This chain links TRBV30 with TRBJ2-5, with D possibly being TRBD2 (6 bases). The assigned J gene may be wrong: the sequence end matches TRBJ2-7 better. In germline, CDR1 is GTSNPN, CDR2 SVGIG (reference sequence). The CDR3 consists of 11 residues. As DNA, the CDR3 is TGTGCCTGGAAGGACTACACCGAGCAGTACTTC. Its translation: CAWKDYTEQYF.

This clone was detected a few times. This chain connects TRBV18 to TRBJ2-2; TRBD1 matches at 8 bases. The CDR3 contains 16 residues. J gave up 1 base and V 6 bases, and 7 bases lay outside the gene matches. The germline V gene has CDR1 KGHSH and CDR2 LQKENI. CDR3 bases: TGTGCCAGCTCCCGGGGACAGGAGTTGAACACCGGGGAGCTGTTTTTT. Residues: CASSRGQELNTGELFF.

Only a few counts were recorded for this clone. This chain uses TRBV7-2 with TRBJ2-7, with D perhaps TRBD1 (5 bases). Trimming left V 4 bases short and J 2 bases short, with 12 bases between. Germline V gives CDR1 SGHTA, CDR2 FQGNSA. The CDR3 totals 14 residues. The CDR3 DNA sequence: TGTGCCAGCAGCTCCATCAGGGCTCCCTACGAGCAGTACTTC. It translates to CASSSIRAPYEQYF.

V gene TRBV18 combines with J gene TRBJ1-5; 10 bases match TRBD1. The CDR3 consists of 15 residues. CDR1 and CDR2 from the germline V gene are KGHSH and LQKENI. V trimming: 6 bases; J trimming: 6 bases; junction bases outside the gene matches: 8. As DNA, the CDR3 is TGTGCCAGCTCTCCCGAGACAGGGGGCGGTCAGCCCCAGCATTTT. Amino acid sequence: CASSPETGGGQPQHF.

CDR3 sequence reads: CASSLPEGGGSYTF. CDR3 sequence (DNA): TGTGCCAGCAGCTTACCAGAGGGTGGTGGTAGCTACACCTTC. The chain links TRBV7-2 to TRBJ1-2; no definite D call. Germline V CDR1 and CDR2: SGHTA, FQGNSA. This CDR3 has 14 residues. V was pared by 2 bases and J by 9 bases, with 16 bases between.

The chain has TRBV9 and TRBJ1-1; D is possibly TRBD1 (5 bases). Germline CDR1 and CDR2: SGDLS and YYNGEE. The CDR3 loop spans 14 amino acids. V shed 3 bases and J shed 4 bases, with 13 bases lying between them. In nucleotides, the CDR3 is TGTGCCAGCAGCGGGGGGACTGTGGGCACTGAAGCTTTCTTT. It is translated as CASSGGTVGTEAFF.

This chain links TRBV19 with TRBJ2-2, with 9 bases that match TRBD1. This CDR3 contains 18 residues. Germline V gives CDR1 LNHDA, CDR2 SQIVND (reference sequence). V dropped 0 bases and J dropped 0; count of bases not matched to a gene: 5. CDR3 nucleotide sequence: TGTGCCAGTAGTATAGATACAGGGGGCCTTCCGAACACCGGGGAGCTGTTTTTT. Amino acids: CASSIDTGGLPNTGELFF.

V gene TRBV5-4 combines with J gene TRBJ2-2, with 8 bases matching TRBD1. The CDR3 runs to 16 residues. Looked up from germline, CDR1 is SGHNT and CDR2 is YYREEE (reference sequence). J was trimmed by 2 bases and V by 4 bases; bases with no gene match: 7. CDR3: CASSTGQGSNTGELFF. CDR3 nucleotide sequence: TGTGCCAGCAGCACCGGACAGGGAAGTAACACCGGGGAGCTGTTTTTT.

V is TRBV7-2 and J is TRBJ1-1, with D perhaps TRBD1 (5 bases). Germline CDR1 SGHTA, CDR2 FQGNSA. CDR3 size: 14 residues. V shed 6 bases and J shed 1 base, with 12 bases lying between them. CDR3 protein: CASRLRGGNTEAFF. The CDR3 DNA reads as TGTGCCAGCAGACTCCGGGGGGGGAACACTGAAGCTTTCTTT.

A word on this clone: A junction boundary mismatches the germline segment, possibly from a read error. The V call is TRBV5-6, the J call TRBJ2-1, with 11 bases matching TRBD2. This CDR3 is built from 17 residues. The germline gives CDR1 SGHDT, CDR2 YYEEEE. The CDR3 DNA sequence: TGTGCCAGCAGCCCGGTTCCCGGGACTAGCGGATACAATGTGCAGTTCTTC. Residues: CASSPVPGTSGYNVQFF. The whole variable domain, filled in from reference TRBV5-6 and TRBJ2-1, reads DAGVTQSPTHLIKTRGQQVTLRCSPKSGHDTVSWYQQALGQGPQFIFQYYEEEERQRGNFPDRFSGHQFPNYSSELNVNALLLGDSALYLCASSPVPGTSGYNVQFFGPGTRLTVL.

V gene TRBV12-1 combines with J gene TRBJ2-7; TRBD2, as called in the table, went unchecked against the DNA. TRBV12-1 is labeled a pseudogene. The CDR3 covers 16 residues. DNA of the CDR3: TGTGCCAGCAGACCCTACGCGGGGGGGTTCTCCTACGAGCAGTACTTC. This codes for CASRPYAGGFSYEQYF.

The V call is TRBV5-4, the J call TRBJ2-7; 7 bases line up with TRBD1. The CDR3 has 16 amino acids. Germline CDR1 and CDR2: SGHNT and YYREEE (reference sequence). V dropped 4 bases and J dropped 3; count of bases not matched to a gene: 13. This chain's CDR3 is CASSQPDRVGNYEQYF. DNA of the CDR3: TGTGCCAGCAGCCAACCCGACAGGGTTGGAAACTACGAGCAGTACTTC.

This chain uses TRBV11-1 with TRBJ2-7, with TRBD2 matching over 11 bases. V lost 6 bases to trimming and J lost 3 bases; unmatched junction nucleotides: 7. The CDR3 consists of 15 residues. Germline V gene data show CDR1 as SGHAT and CDR2 as FQDESV (reference sequence). The CDR3 spells CASRSGTSGNYEQYF. In nucleotides, the CDR3 is TGTGCCAGCAGATCCGGGACTAGCGGCAACTACGAGCAGTACTTC.

The rearrangement joins TRBV7-2 to TRBJ2-7; D not resolved. Trimming took off 1 base at V and 3 bases at J, with 13 bases between the two ends. Germline V CDR1 and CDR2: SGHTA, FQGNSA. The CDR3 spans 15 residues. Here the CDR3 reads CASSLVRLRRYEQYF. The CDR3 DNA follows: TGTGCCAGCAGCTTAGTTAGGCTCAGGCGCTACGAGCAGTACTTC.

The CDR3 loop is CASSKGQVGDTQYF. The CDR3 coding sequence is TGCGCCAGCAGCAAAGGACAGGTAGGGGATACGCAGTATTTT. J is TRBJ2-3 and V is TRBV5-1, with TRBD1 matching 7 bases. The CDR3 is made up of 14 amino acids. V lost 4 bases and J lost 6; bases outside the gene matches: 8. CDR1 SGHRS and CDR2 YFSETQ come from the germline V gene.

The chain couples TRBV28 to TRBJ1-3; no reliable D call. In germline, CDR1 is MDHEN, CDR2 SYDVKM. The CDR3 contains 12 residues. V lost 6 bases, J lost 3 bases, and 6 bases lay in between. CDR3 in DNA: TGTGCCAGCAGCCCAGTTGGAAACACCATATATTTT. Its translation: CASSPVGNTIYF.

This chain joins TRBV11-1 and TRBJ1-6; D not resolved. In germline, CDR1 is SGHAT, CDR2 FQDESV (reference sequence). V lost 5 bases and J lost 9, with 14 bases in between. There are 14 residues in the CDR3. The CDR3 nucleotides are TGTGCCAGCAGCCCCCGGATGGGCACTTCACCCCTCCACTTT. It specifies CASSPRMGTSPLHF.

The CDR3 bases are TGTGCCAGCAGTTGGACAGAGGGTGACACTGAAGCTTTCTTT. Translation gives CASSWTEGDTEAFF. The V call is TRBV25-1, the J call TRBJ1-1; D possibly corresponds to TRBD1 (6 bases). V was shortened by 5 bases and J by 3 bases, with 13 bases between the two germline ends. The CDR3 runs to 14 residues. The germline V gene encodes CDR1 MGHDK and CDR2 SYGVNS.

The V call is TRBV5-8, the J call TRBJ2-3; D is uncertain. Germline V lookup: CDR1 SGHTS, CDR2 YDEGEE. The V gene lost 0 bases and the J gene lost 5 bases, with 13 bases spanning the gap. The CDR3 runs to 15 residues. CDR3 loop: CASSLEVALVDTQYF. For the CDR3, the DNA is TGTGCCAGCAGCTTGGAAGTAGCATTAGTAGATACGCAGTATTTT.